The 15 T cell receptor beta chains in this list originate from one sample, sequenced in a study of T cell changes during pregnancy in multiple sclerosis. Some clones are missing from TCRdb's copy, which holds only in-frame ones; the method was immunoSEQ multiplex PCR. The data hold 95,000 to 100,000 clones, with approximately 92% observed a single time. The material was peripheral blood, obtained in the second trimester of pregnancy. The receptors were gathered from a female donor with multiple sclerosis, enrolled in a pregnancy study.

The V and J genes are TRBV9 and TRBJ2-5, with TRBD2 matching over 13 bases. Per germline, CDR1 SGDLS and CDR2 YYNGEE. Germline trimming cut 0 bases from V and 4 bases from J; bases unmatched to any gene: 6. The CDR3 has 17 amino acids. CDR3 nucleotide sequence: TGTGCCAGCAGCGTAGGCGGACTAGCGGGAGTCTCAGAGACCCAGTACTTC. Encoded protein: CASSVGGLAGVSETQYF.

This clone was counted once. The chain employs TRBV5-1 and TRBJ2-7; 10 bases fit TRBD1. The J segment lost 2 bases and the V segment lost 1 base, leaving 6 bases of the junction unmatched. This CDR3 has 16 amino acids. Germline CDR1 is SGHRS and CDR2 is YFSETQ. CDR3 residues: CASSLHGTGATYEQYF. The CDR3 DNA sequence: TGCGCCAGCAGCTTGCACGGGACAGGGGCCACCTACGAGCAGTACTTC.

This rearrangement joins TRBV10-3 to TRBJ1-2, with 9 bases identical to TRBD1. Germline trimming cut 5 bases from V and 8 bases from J; bases unmatched to any gene: 6. The CDR3 runs 13 residues. The V gene's germline CDR1 is ENHRY and CDR2 SYGVKD. CDR3 sequence (DNA): TGTGCCATCAGTAGGGACAGGGAGAGCGGCTACACCTTC. It translates to CAISRDRESGYTF.

The rearrangement links TRBV5-4 to TRBJ1-4; 8 bases map to TRBD1. With 0 bases clipped from V and 8 bases from J, the junction kept 9 bases outside the gene matches. Germline V gives CDR1 SGHNT, CDR2 YYREEE (reference sequence). This CDR3 contains 16 residues. DNA for the CDR3: TGTGCCAGCAGCTTGGATCCGGGACAGGAGGGAGAAAAACTGTTTTTT. Its translation is CASSLDPGQEGEKLFF. Looking up the rest from reference TRBV5-4 and TRBJ1-4 gives the full variable domain: ETGVTQSPTHLIKTRGQQVTLRCSSQSGHNTVSWYQQALGQGPQFIFQYYREEENGRGNFPPRFSGLQFPNYSSELNVNALELDDSALYLCASSLDPGQEGEKLFFGSGTQLSVL.

This clone showed up just once. The V and J genes are TRBV6-1 and TRBJ2-3; 13 positions match TRBD2. Germline V gives CDR1 MNHNS, CDR2 SASEGT. The V gene end was trimmed by 4 bases and the J gene end by 3 bases; junction bases not matched to a gene: 4. The CDR3 contains 16 residues. The CDR3 nucleotides are TGTGCCAGCAGTGTACTAGCGGGAGGGCGGACAGATACGCAGTATTTT. As protein: CASSVLAGGRTDTQYF.

The chain uses TRBV15 and TRBJ2-7, with D possibly matching TRBD2 (6 bases). Germline V CDR1 and CDR2: LNHNV, YYDKDF (reference sequence). V was cut by 1 base and J by 3 bases, with 13 bases left in between. The CDR3 runs 15 residues. The CDR3 spells CATSRARLDLYEQYF. In nucleotides, the CDR3 is TGTGCCACCAGCAGAGCCAGACTAGATCTCTACGAGCAGTACTTC.

This clone was observed once. V gene TRBV27 combines with J gene TRBJ2-7; TRBD1 matches 7 bases. Germline V gives CDR1 MNHEY, CDR2 SMNVEV (reference sequence). This CDR3 has 15 residues. The V and J ends lost 8 bases and 2 bases, in that order; junction bases with no gene match: 12. CDR3 in DNA: TGTGCCAGCGCTTACACAGGGGCTCTGCCCTACGAGCAGTACTTC. Amino acid sequence: CASAYTGALPYEQYF.

V is TRBV5-1 and J is TRBJ2-1; perhaps D is TRBD1 or TRBD2 (5 bases each). CDR1 is SGHRS, CDR2 YFSETQ, per germline. CDR3 length: 14 amino acids. V dropped 9 bases and J dropped 4 bases, with 17 bases sitting between them. Here the CDR3 reads CATRVGLAYNEQFF. CDR3 DNA sequence: TGCGCCACCAGGGTCGGGCTAGCTTACAATGAGCAGTTCTTC.

V is TRBV27 and J is TRBJ2-7; D might be TRBD2 (5 bases). Trimming removed 2 bases at V and 2 bases at J, with 7 bases between. CDR3 length equals 13 residues. Germline CDR1 MNHEY, CDR2 SMNVEV (reference sequence). The CDR3 DNA follows: TGTGCCAGCAGTTTAACCGGGGCCTACGAGCAGTACTTC. Amino acids: CASSLTGAYEQYF.

This chain joins TRBV5-1 and TRBJ1-2; D gene uncertain. Germline CDR1 is SGHRS and CDR2 is YFSETQ. Trimming left V 2 bases short and J 9 bases short, with 14 bases between. This CDR3 spans 13 amino acids. The CDR3 coding sequence is TGCGCCAGCAGCTTTGACTGGCCGCCTAGCTACACCTTC. Translating it yields CASSFDWPPSYTF.

The V and J genes are TRBV6-1 and TRBJ1-1; possibly TRBD1 for D (6 bases). Germline CDR1 MNHNS, CDR2 SASEGT. The CDR3 has 14 residues. V gave up 0 bases and J gave up 2 bases, with 7 bases separating them. The chain's CDR3 is CASSEAGGNTEAFF. CDR3 sequence (DNA): TGTGCCAGCAGTGAAGCAGGGGGTAACACTGAAGCTTTCTTT.

The chain uses TRBV28 and TRBJ2-7; maybe TRBD2 (6 bases). Trimming pared 4 bases from V and 2 bases from J, leaving 21 bases between. Germline V lookup: CDR1 MDHEN, CDR2 SYDVKM. The length of the CDR3 is 17 residues. DNA of the CDR3: TGTGCCAGCAGTTCACTCATGACAGACGCTAGCGCCTACGAGCAGTACTTC. This codes for CASSSLMTDASAYEQYF.

This chain uses TRBV5-1 with TRBJ2-1; perhaps TRBD2 as D (5 bases). Germline V gene sequence: CDR1 SGHRS, CDR2 YFSETQ. V was cut by 4 bases and J by 0 bases, with 17 bases left in between. This CDR3 comprises 17 residues. CDR3: CASSRGWRSNSYNEQFF. The CDR3, as DNA: TGCGCCAGCAGCCGCGGCTGGAGGAGTAACTCCTACAATGAGCAGTTCTTC.

This clone showed up just once. The chain carries TRBV28 and TRBJ2-6, with D possibly TRBD1 on 7 matching bases. V was shortened by 9 bases and J by 0 bases, with 15 bases between the two germline ends. CDR1 MDHEN and CDR2 SYDVKM come from the germline V gene. The CDR3 contains 16 residues. The DNA for the CDR3 is TGTGCCAGTGAGGCGGGGACAGCCTCTGGGGCCAACGTCCTGACTTTC. Translated: CASEAGTASGANVLTF. Full variable domain (missing parts from reference TRBV28 and TRBJ2-6): DVKVTQSSRYLVKRTGEKVFLECVQDMDHENMFWYRQDPGLGLRLIYFSYDVKMKEKGDIPEGYSVSREKKERFSLILESASTNQTSMYLCASEAGTASGANVLTFGAGSRLTVL.

The rearrangement uses TRBV5-1 and TRBJ2-3, with 9 bases aligning to TRBD1. This CDR3 region has 16 residues. The germline CDR1 and CDR2 sequences are SGHRS and YFSETQ. V was pared by 3 bases and J by 1 base, with 6 bases of the junction left unmatched. CDR3 in amino acids: CASSWDRVGRTDTQYF. CDR3 nucleotides: TGCGCCAGCAGCTGGGACAGGGTCGGTCGCACAGATACGCAGTATTTT.